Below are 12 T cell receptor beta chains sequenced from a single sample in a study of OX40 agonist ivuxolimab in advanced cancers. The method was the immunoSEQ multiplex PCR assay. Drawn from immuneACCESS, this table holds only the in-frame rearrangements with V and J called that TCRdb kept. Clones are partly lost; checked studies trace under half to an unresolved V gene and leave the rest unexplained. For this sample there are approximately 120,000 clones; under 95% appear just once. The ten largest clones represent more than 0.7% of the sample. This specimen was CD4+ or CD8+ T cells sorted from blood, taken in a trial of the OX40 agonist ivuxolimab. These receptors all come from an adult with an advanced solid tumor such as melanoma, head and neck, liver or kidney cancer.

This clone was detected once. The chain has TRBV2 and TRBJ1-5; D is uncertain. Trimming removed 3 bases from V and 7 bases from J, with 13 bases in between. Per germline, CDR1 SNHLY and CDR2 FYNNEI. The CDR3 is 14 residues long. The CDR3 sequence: CASSDGSVIQPQHF. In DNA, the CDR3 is TGTGCCAGCAGTGATGGCAGTGTGATCCAGCCCCAGCATTTT.

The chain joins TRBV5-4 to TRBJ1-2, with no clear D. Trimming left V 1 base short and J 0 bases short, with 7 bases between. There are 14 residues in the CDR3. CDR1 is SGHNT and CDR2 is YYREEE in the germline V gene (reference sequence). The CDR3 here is CASSLKQANYGYTF. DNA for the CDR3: TGTGCCAGCAGCTTGAAGCAAGCTAACTATGGCTACACCTTC.

This CDR3 is CASSPAPGTGDYGYTF. The CDR3 DNA reads TGCGCCAGCAGCCCTGCCCCCGGGACAGGGGACTATGGCTACACCTTC. This rearrangement joins TRBV5-1 to TRBJ1-2; 10 bases match TRBD1. The CDR3 consists of 16 residues. J was trimmed by 3 bases and V by 4 bases; bases with no gene match: 9. CDR1 and CDR2 from the germline V gene are SGHRS and YFSETQ.

In DNA form, the CDR3 reads TGTGCCAGCAGTTACCCGACAGGGGGGATTGAAAAACTGTTTTTT. It yields the protein CASSYPTGGIEKLFF. This chain links TRBV6-6 with TRBJ1-4; 9 bases map to TRBD1. This CDR3 has 15 amino acids. Unmatched junction bases numbered 5, after V lost 2 bases and J lost 7 bases. In germline, CDR1 is MNHNY, CDR2 SVGAGI (reference sequence).

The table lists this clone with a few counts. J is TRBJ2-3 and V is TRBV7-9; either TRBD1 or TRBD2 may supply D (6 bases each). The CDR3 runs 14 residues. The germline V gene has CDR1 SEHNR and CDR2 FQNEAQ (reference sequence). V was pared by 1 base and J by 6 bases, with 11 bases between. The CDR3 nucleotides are TGTGCCAGCAGCTTAGGACTAGGGGGTGATACGCAGTATTTT. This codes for CASSLGLGGDTQYF. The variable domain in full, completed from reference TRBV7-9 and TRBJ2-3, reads DTGVSQNPRHKITKRGQNVTFRCDPISEHNRLYWYRQTLGQGPEFLTYFQNEAQLEKSRLLSDRFSAERPKGSFSTLEIQRTEQGDSAMYLCASSLGLGGDTQYFGPGTRLTVL.

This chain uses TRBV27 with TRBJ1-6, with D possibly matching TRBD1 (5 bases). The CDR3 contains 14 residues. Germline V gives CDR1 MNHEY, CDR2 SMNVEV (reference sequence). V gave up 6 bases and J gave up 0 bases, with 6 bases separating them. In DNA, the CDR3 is TGTGCCAGCAGGACAGACTCCTATAATTCACCCCTCCACTTT. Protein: CASRTDSYNSPLHF.

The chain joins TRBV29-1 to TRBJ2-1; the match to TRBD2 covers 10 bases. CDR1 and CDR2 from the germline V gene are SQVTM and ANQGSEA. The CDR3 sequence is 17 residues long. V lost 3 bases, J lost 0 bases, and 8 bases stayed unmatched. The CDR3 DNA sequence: TGCAGCGTTGATGGGGTAGCGGGAGGATACTCCTACAATGAGCAGTTCTTC. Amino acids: CSVDGVAGGYSYNEQFF.

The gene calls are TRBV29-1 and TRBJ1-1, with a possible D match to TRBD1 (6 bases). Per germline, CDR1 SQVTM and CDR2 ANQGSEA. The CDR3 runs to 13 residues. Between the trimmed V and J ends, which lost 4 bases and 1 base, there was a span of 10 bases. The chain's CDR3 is CSVVEGGNTEAFF. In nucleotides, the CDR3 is TGCAGCGTTGTGGAGGGGGGGAACACTGAAGCTTTCTTT.

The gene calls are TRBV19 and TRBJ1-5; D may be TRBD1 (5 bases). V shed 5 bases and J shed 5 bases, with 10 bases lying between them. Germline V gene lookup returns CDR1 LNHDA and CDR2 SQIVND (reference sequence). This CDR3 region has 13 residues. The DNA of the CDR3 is TGTGCCAGTAGTGTCCAGGGAGATCAGCCCCAGCATTTT. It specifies CASSVQGDQPQHF.

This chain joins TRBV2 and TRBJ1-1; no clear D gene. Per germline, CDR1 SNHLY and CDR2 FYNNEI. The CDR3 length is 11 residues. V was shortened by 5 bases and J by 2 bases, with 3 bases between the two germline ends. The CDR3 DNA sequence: TGTGCCAGCAGTACCAACACTGAAGCTTTCTTT. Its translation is CASSTNTEAFF.

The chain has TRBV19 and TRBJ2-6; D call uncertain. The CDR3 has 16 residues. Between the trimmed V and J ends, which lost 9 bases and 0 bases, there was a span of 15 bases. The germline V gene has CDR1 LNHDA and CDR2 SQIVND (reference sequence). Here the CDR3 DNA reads TGTGCCAGCAAAGACACCTACCTCTCTGGGGCCAACGTCCTGACTTTC. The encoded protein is CASKDTYLSGANVLTF. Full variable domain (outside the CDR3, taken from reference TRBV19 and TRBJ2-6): DGGITQSPKYLFRKEGQNVTLSCEQNLNHDAMYWYRQDPGQGLRLIYYSQIVNDFQKGDIAEGYSVSREKKESFPLTVTSAQKNPTAFYLCASKDTYLSGANVLTFGAGSRLTVL.

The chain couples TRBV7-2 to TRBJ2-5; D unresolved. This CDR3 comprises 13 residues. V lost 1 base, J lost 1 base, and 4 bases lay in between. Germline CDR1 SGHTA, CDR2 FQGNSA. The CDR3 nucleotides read TGTGCCAGCAGCTTAGGGCCCCAAGAGACCCAGTACTTC. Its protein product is CASSLGPQETQYF.